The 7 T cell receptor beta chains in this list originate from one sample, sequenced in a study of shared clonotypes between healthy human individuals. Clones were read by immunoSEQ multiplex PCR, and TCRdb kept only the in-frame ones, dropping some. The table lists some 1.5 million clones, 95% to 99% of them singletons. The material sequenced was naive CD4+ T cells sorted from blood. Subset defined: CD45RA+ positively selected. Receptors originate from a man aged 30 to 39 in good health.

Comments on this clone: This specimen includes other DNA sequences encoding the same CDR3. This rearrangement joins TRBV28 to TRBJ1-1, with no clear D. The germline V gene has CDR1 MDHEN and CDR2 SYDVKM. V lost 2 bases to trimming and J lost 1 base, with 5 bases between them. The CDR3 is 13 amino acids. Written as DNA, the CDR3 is TGTGCCAGCAGTTTACCCGGGAACACTGAAGCTTTCTTT. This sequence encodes CASSLPGNTEAFF.

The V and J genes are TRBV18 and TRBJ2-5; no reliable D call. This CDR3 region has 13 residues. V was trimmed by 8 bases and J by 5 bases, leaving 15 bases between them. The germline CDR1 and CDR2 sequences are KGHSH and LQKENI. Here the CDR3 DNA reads TGTGCCAGCCGTTTCAGGTACGGGGAGACCCAGTACTTC. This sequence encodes CASRFRYGETQYF. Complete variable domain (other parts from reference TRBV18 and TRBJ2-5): NAGVMQNPRHLVRRRGQEARLRCSPMKGHSHVYWYRQLPEEGLKFMVYLQKENIIDESGMPKERFSAEFPKEGPSILRIQQVVRGDSAAYFCASRFRYGETQYFGPGTRLLVL.

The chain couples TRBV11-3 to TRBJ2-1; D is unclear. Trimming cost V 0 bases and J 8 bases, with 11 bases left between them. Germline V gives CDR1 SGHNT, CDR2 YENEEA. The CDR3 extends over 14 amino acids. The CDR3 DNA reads TGTGCCAGCAGCTTAGAGGCCCCCGCCCATGAGCAGTTCTTC. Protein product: CASSLEAPAHEQFF.

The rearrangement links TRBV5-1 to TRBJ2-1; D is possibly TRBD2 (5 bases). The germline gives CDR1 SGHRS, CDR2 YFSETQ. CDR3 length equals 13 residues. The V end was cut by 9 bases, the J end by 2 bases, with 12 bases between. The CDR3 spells CATRSEAYNEQFF. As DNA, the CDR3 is TGCGCCACCCGGTCGGAGGCCTACAATGAGCAGTTCTTC.

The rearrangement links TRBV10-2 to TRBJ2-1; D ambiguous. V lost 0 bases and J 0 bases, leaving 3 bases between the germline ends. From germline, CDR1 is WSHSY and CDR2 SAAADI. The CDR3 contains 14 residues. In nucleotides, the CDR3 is TGCGCCAGCAGTGAGTCCGGCTCCTACAATGAGCAGTTCTTC. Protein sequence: CASSESGSYNEQFF.

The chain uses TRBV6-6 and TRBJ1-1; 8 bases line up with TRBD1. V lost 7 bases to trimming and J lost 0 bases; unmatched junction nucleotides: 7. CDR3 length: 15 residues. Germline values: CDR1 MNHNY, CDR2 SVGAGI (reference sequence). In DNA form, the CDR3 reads TGTGCCAGCATTGACAGGGGATCTTTGAACACTGAAGCTTTCTTT. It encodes CASIDRGSLNTEAFF.

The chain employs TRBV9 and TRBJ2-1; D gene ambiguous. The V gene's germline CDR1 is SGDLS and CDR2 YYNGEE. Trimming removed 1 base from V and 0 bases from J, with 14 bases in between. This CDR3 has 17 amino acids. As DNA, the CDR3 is TGTGCCAGCAGCGTAATCGGTAGCAGGAGCTCCTACAATGAGCAGTTCTTC. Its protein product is CASSVIGSRSSYNEQFF.